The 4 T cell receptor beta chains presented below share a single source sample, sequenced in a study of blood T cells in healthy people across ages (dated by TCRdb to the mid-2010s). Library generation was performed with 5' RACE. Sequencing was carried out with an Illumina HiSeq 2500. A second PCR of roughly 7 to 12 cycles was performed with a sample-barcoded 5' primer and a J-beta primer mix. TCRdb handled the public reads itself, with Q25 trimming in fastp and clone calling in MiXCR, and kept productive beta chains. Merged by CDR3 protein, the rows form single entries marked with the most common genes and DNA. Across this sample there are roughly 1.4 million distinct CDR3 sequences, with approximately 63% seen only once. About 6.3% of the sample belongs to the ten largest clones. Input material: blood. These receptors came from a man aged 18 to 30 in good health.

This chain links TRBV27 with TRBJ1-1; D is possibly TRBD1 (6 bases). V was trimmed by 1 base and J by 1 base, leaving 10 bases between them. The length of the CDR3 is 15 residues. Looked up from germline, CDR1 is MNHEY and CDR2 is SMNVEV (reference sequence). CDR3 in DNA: TGTGCCAGCAGTTTATTTTCCAGGGGGAACACTGAAGCTTTCTTT. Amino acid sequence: CASSLFSRGNTEAFF.

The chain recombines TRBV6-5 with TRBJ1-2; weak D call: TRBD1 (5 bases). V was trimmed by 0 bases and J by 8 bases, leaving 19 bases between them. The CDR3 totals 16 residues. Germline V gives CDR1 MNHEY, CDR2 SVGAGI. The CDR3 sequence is CASSYSGQARTIGYTF. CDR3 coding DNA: TGTGCCAGCAGTTACTCGGGGCAGGCGAGGACGATCGGCTACACCTTC.

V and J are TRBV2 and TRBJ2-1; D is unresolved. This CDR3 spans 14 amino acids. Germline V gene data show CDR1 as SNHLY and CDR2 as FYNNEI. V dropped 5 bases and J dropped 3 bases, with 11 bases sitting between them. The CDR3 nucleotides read TGTGCCAGCAGTAAAGATGGCCTCTACAATGAGCAGTTCTTC. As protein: CASSKDGLYNEQFF.

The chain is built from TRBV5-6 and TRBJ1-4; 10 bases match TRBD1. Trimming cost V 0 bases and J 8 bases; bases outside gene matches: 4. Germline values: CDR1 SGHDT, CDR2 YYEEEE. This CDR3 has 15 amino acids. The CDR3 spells CASSLATGGREKLFF. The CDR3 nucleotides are TGTGCCAGCAGCTTGGCGACAGGGGGCAGAGAAAAACTGTTTTTT.